This TCR beta chain derives from a study of T cell changes during pregnancy in multiple sclerosis. This clone showed up just once. The repertoire was sequenced with immunoSEQ multiplex PCR; TCRdb's copy has only in-frame clones and lacks some. The sample contains approximately 130,000 clones, under 95% of which appear only once. CDR3 size: 14 residues. CDR1 and CDR2 (germline): MNHEY, SMNVEV (reference sequence). The V segment lost 0 bases and the J segment 5 bases; nucleotides outside the gene matches: 3. The receptor was derived from a female donor with multiple sclerosis, enrolled in a pregnancy study. The sequencing here drew on peripheral blood, taken before pregnancy. This sequence joins TRBV27 and TRBJ2-5; 7 bases agree with TRBD2. The CDR3 sequence: CASSLSGGRETQYF. The CDR3 nucleotides are TGTGCCAGCAGTTTATCGGGGGGGAGGGAGACCCAGTACTTC.